This TCR beta chain was sequenced in a study of preoperative IRX-2 immunotherapy in early breast cancer (dated by TCRdb to about 2019). Note on this clone: The target of this receptor is not known. No base qualities exist here, and no much larger clone lies one base off it.

Libraries came from the immunoSEQ multiplex PCR assay. TCRdb limited this immuneACCESS table to in-frame rearrangements with V and J called. A share of clones is missing; checked studies link under half to unresolved V genes, and the rest is unexplained. The sample yields over 20,000 clones; approximately 78% were counted once. 1% to 1.5% of the sample goes to the ten largest clones. From the cysteine through the phenylalanine, the CDR3 covers 15 amino acids. CDR3 DNA is the only sequence kept; it has 45 bases, read in frame from the first base. At the junction V is shortened by 3 bases and J by 4 bases, with 12 bases in between. From the germline V gene, CDR1 is KGHSH and CDR2 is LQKENI. The treatment or condition label, read with the paper, signifies: preoperative locoregional IRX-2 cytokine immunotherapy. The samples were obtained from a phase Ib study that tested preoperative, locoregional IRX-2 cytokine immunotherapy designed to prime immune responses. Patients with early-stage breast cancer who were given IRX-2 before surgery served as donors.

The sample here was lymph node tissue, taken after IRX-2 immunotherapy. This clonotype was obtained from a human donor with breast cancer. The chain couples TRBV18 to TRBJ2-2, with the D gene uncertain. For the CDR3, the sequence is CASSPGQTGTGELFF. The DNA sequence follows: TGTGCCAGCTCACCCGGGCAAACGGGCACCGGGGAGCTGTTTTTT.